This record looks at one TCR beta chain sequence and its context. What it binds is unknown. This specimen comes from a study of T cell responses to AZD1222 COVID-19 vaccine. Study outcomes and limitations: Sampled repertoires all dated from after the peak T cell response. Among AZD1222 vaccinees, only six were seropositive at baseline. White British people made up most donors, females outnumbered males, and clonal diversity was possibly underestimated. Spike-wide coverage was observed for vaccine-associated CD4 TCRs, with dominant responses at 160-218 and 743-854.

Here immunoSEQ multiplex PCR was the method, and the copy in TCRdb shows in-frame clones only, minus some. The repertoire holds approximately 120,000 clones, with approximately 87% as singletons. Germline V gene data show CDR1 as SEHNR and CDR2 as FQNEAQ (reference sequence). V trimming: 5 bases; J trimming: 8 bases; junction bases outside the gene matches: 5. The CDR3 is 12 amino acids. The rearrangement links TRBV7-9 to TRBJ1-2, with 7 bases lining up with TRBD1. The clonotype originates from an adult in good health. This sample comprised peripheral blood, obtained on day 0 of AZD1222 vaccination. The CDR3 nucleotides are TGTGCCAGCAGCGACAGGGAAGGCGGCTACACCTTC. It encodes CASSDREGGYTF.